The entry below describes one T cell receptor beta chain. Its antigen is currently unknown. Assay used: immunoSEQ multiplex PCR; TCRdb lists only in-frame clones, some missing. Of about 7,800 clones detected, approximately 80% appear once; the ten largest clones hold 30% to 40%. The data originate from a study of PD-1 blockade in classical Hodgkin lymphoma. CDR1 is SGHRS, CDR2 YFSETQ, per germline. With 5 bases clipped from V and 2 bases from J, the junction kept 7 bases outside the gene matches. The length of the CDR3 is 15 residues. Study outcomes and limitations: Although disease activity or prior therapy may be involved, causes of the repertoire differences remain undefined. The CD4+ diversity rise by C4D1 was clearest in complete responders.

Indicated time point: cycle 4 day 1 (C4D1), after 6 weeks of nivolumab. Patients all relapsed after autologous stem cell transplantation, and there was variation in brentuximab vedotin exposure. Researchers pulled CD8+ T cells out of thawed PBMCs using magnetic negative selection. The sequencing here drew on CD8+ T cells from blood, taken before the fourth cycle of nivolumab. The gene calls are TRBV5-1 and TRBJ2-3; 8 bases line up with TRBD2. The TCR was taken from a human donor with classical Hodgkin lymphoma. The CDR3 region has the DNA TGCGCCAGCAGTTTGCGGGGGGCCTCCACAGATACGCAGTATTTT. This gives the protein CASSLRGASTDTQYF.